This T cell receptor beta chain was sequenced during a study of siplizumab effects on memory and regulatory T cells. With respect to this clone: What it recognizes is unknown.

The study's findings and limits: Siplizumab produced a significant reduction in alloreactive sequences that were traceable to unstimulated CD4+ memory cells. Under siplizumab, an average around 68% of mappable alloreactive CD4+ clones were Treg-derived, compared with 26.9% in controls. Naive T cells seemed more diverse than memory cells and seemed major alloresponse contributors.

This CDR3 is built from 13 residues. Between the trimmed V and J ends, which lost 8 bases and 1 base, there was a span of 8 bases. Germline CDR1 reads MDHEN; CDR2 reads SYDVKM. TCRdb's copy holds only in-frame clones and misses some; the assay was immunoSEQ multiplex PCR. The sample records some 100,000 clones, roughly 96% being singletons. The chain combines TRBV28 with TRBJ1-4; D is uncertain. The sequence derives from a human donor in good health. Sequenced sample: naive CD4+ T cells sorted from blood. Written as DNA, the CDR3 is TGTGCCAGCGGGGTCGAAACTAATGAAAAACTGTTTTTT. This translates into CASGVETNEKLFF.